The TCR beta chain under discussion was sequenced for a study of regulatory dendritic cells for organ transplantation (dated by TCRdb to about 2017). General notes on the study: Before and after allostimulation with regulatory or mature dendritic cells, TCRbeta repertoires were sequenced from sorted naive and memory CD4+ and CD8+ T cells. Overall study results and their limits: Expansion of memory CD8+ clones was induced by allostimulation in both subjects, but more limited expansion appeared to be induced by regulatory dendritic cells than by mature dendritic cells. The repertoires of naive CD4+ and CD8+ T cells were highly diverse, while memory cell repertoires were less diverse, with memory CD8+ cells being the most oligoclonal. Sequencing was done in only a couple of subjects, and the authors reported considerable heterogeneity between individuals in the alloreactive memory CD8+ T cell pool. Of the resting subsets, memory CD8+ T cells had the largest number of alloreactive TCR clonotypes.

A multiplexed two-step PCR with Vbeta-specific forward primers and Jbeta-specific reverse primers was used to amplify the TCRbeta CDR3 regions. TCRbeta libraries were sequenced on an Illumina instrument through the immunoSEQ service. In the authors' own workflow: IMGT annotation was used to assign V, D and J genes, and synthetic CDR3 analogues were used to correct counts for multiplex PCR bias. In the immunoSEQ Analyzer, repertoire clonality was calculated as one minus the normalized Shannon entropy. Whether a clone counted as expanded was decided by Fisher's exact test with Benjamini-Hochberg false discovery rate control and a two-tailed cutoff of P<0.01. The table comes from immuneACCESS by way of TCRdb, which keeps in-frame sequences with V and J called. Part of the clones is missing from these tables; in studies checked, under half for an unresolved V gene and the rest for unknown reasons. V and J calls and clone size are given by that table; D and trimming were obtained from the DNA. The table for this sample lists roughly 35,000 clones; around nine tenths of them were counted only once. 0.05% to 0.07% of the sample lies in the top ten.

FACS was used to sort CD4+ or CD8+ cells into naive T cells (CD45RA+) and memory T cells (CD45RO+). The T cells used for TCR sequencing were obtained from two healthy control subjects. Unstimulated sorted T cell subsets served as baseline controls for the mixed lymphocyte reactions. The Qiagen DNeasy Blood & Tissue Kit was used to extract genomic DNA. As to this clone: Which antigen it targets is not known. One end of the junction is discordant with germline, which a read error may explain.

CDR1 and CDR2 are drawn from the germline V gene: SGDLS, YYNGEE. The CDR3, cysteine through phenylalanine, is 16 amino acids long. Only CDR3 DNA is held: 48 bases, read in frame from base 1. Here the chain combines TRBV9 and TRBJ1-6, with TRBD1 matching 8 junction bases. This TCR was sampled from a human donor in good health. Sequencing was carried out using naive CD4+ T cells from blood. The sample's cell subset or site label, decoded: CD45RA+ naive T cells. The base sequence is TGTGCCAGCAGCGGTAGACAGGGGCCCCAAAATTCGCCCCTCCACTTT. Its amino acids are CASSGRQGPQNSPLHF.